The TCR beta chain under discussion was sequenced for a study of blood T cell repertoires in COVID-19. Looking at the study overall: Italy, Spain and the United States were the sources of the convalescent and acute COVID-19 samples. The analysed material was cDNA or gDNA that came from T cells, B-cell-depleted T cells, or PBMCs.

It was during active infection that Seattle patients were enrolled and then longitudinally followed. TCRdb keeps only in-frame clones here, not all; method: immunoSEQ multiplex PCR. The sample consists of around 160,000 clones, 80% to 90% of them appearing once. Sequencing used peripheral blood. This TCR was sampled from a woman in her fifties or sixties with COVID-19, enrolled during active disease.

The CDR3 DNA reads TGTGCCAGCAGCCACGCCCTAAGCCGCTCCTACAATGAGCAGTTCTTC. Amino acids: CASSHALSRSYNEQFF. V and J are TRBV6-4 and TRBJ2-1; D remains ambiguous. The CDR3 contains 16 residues. Germline V lookup: CDR1 MRHNA, CDR2 SNTAGT. Trimming shortened V by 6 bases and J by 0 bases, and 15 bases separated the two germline ends.